These 32 T cell receptor beta chains share one sample of origin, sequenced in a study of T cell responses to AZD1222 COVID-19 vaccine. The table came from immunoSEQ multiplex PCR; TCRdb's copy has only in-frame clones and leaves some out. The data hold about 79,000 clones, with 92% observed a single time. This specimen consisted of peripheral blood, obtained on day 0 of MenACWY control vaccination. These receptors were taken from an adult in good health.

This chain joins TRBV28 and TRBJ2-5; 12 bases fit TRBD2. V shed 6 bases and J 4 bases; nucleotides not matched to a gene: 15. The CDR3 length is 18 residues. Germline loops: CDR1 MDHEN, CDR2 SYDVKM. The CDR3 DNA sequence: TGTGCCAGCAGCCTCCTCCGAACTAGCGGGGGGAGGGGAGAGACCCAGTACTTC. It specifies CASSLLRTSGGRGETQYF. Supplemented by reference TRBV28 and TRBJ2-5, the full variable domain reads DVKVTQSSRYLVKRTGEKVFLECVQDMDHENMFWYRQDPGLGLRLIYFSYDVKMKEKGDIPEGYSVSREKKERFSLILESASTNQTSMYLCASSLLRTSGGRGETQYFGPGTRLLVL.

V usage is TRBV19 and J usage is TRBJ2-4, with D perhaps matching TRBD1 (6 bases). The CDR3 totals 16 residues. V was trimmed by 6 bases and J by 0 bases, leaving 15 bases between them. Germline CDR1 LNHDA, CDR2 SQIVND (reference sequence). The CDR3 coding sequence is TGTGCCAGTAGGGATACAGGGCTCTTAGCCAAAAACATTCAGTACTTC. It codes for CASRDTGLLAKNIQYF.

The V gene is TRBV5-1, the J gene TRBJ2-2, with D unresolved. Germline assignment: CDR1 SGHRS and CDR2 YFSETQ. V lost 2 bases and J lost 3, with 8 bases in between. The CDR3 runs 14 residues. The CDR3 DNA reads as TGCGCCAGCAGCTTAGGGATTGACACCGGGGAGCTGTTTTTT. This gives the protein CASSLGIDTGELFF.

The chain is built from TRBV28 and TRBJ1-5, with 8 bases identical to TRBD1. The CDR3 spans 15 residues. The germline gives CDR1 MDHEN, CDR2 SYDVKM. V lost 6 bases to trimming and J lost 5 bases; unmatched junction nucleotides: 9. CDR3 sequence reads: CASRLTGAGDQPQHF. In DNA, the CDR3 is TGTGCCAGCAGGTTGACAGGGGCCGGGGATCAGCCCCAGCATTTT.

V is TRBV19 and J is TRBJ2-1; D is tentatively TRBD1 or TRBD2 (5 bases each). V was clipped by 2 bases and J by 6 bases, with 14 bases between them. Looked up from germline, CDR1 is LNHDA and CDR2 is SQIVND (reference sequence). The CDR3 length is 15 residues. Here the CDR3 DNA reads TGTGCCAGTAGTATACAGGGAGTGGACGGCAATGAGCAGTTCTTC. Translation: CASSIQGVDGNEQFF.

This sequence joins TRBV25-1 and TRBJ2-5, with 10 bases fitting TRBD2. The CDR3 extends over 14 amino acids. Germline CDR1 reads MGHDK; CDR2 reads SYGVNS. Unmatched junction bases numbered 2, after V lost 4 bases and J lost 3 bases. The CDR3 sequence is CASSVLAGEETQYF. As DNA, the CDR3 is TGTGCCAGCAGTGTCCTAGCGGGGGAAGAGACCCAGTACTTC. Full variable domain (rest looked up from reference TRBV25-1 and TRBJ2-5): EADIYQTPRYLVIGTGKKITLECSQTMGHDKMYWYQQDPGMELHLIHYSYGVNSTEKGDLSSESTVSRIRTEHFPLTLESARPSHTSQYLCASSVLAGEETQYFGPGTRLLVL.

The chain couples TRBV19 to TRBJ1-2; 8 bases agree with TRBD1. With 3 bases clipped from V and 6 bases from J, the junction kept 9 bases outside the gene matches. The CDR3 runs 15 residues. Germline lookup yields CDR1 LNHDA and CDR2 SQIVND (reference sequence). As DNA, the CDR3 is TGTGCCAGTAGTATCGCATACCTACAGGGGGATGGCTACACCTTC. This codes for CASSIAYLQGDGYTF.

The genes are TRBV15 and TRBJ2-7; the D gene is possibly TRBD2 (6 bases). The CDR3 extends over 15 amino acids. Trimming pared 3 bases from V and 3 bases from J, leaving 15 bases between. CDR1 is LNHNV, CDR2 YYDKDF, per germline (reference sequence). As DNA, the CDR3 is TGTGCCACCAGCAGGAGCCGGGACTCCAACTACGAGCAGTACTTC. Translated, it gives CATSRSRDSNYEQYF.

V usage is TRBV19 and J usage is TRBJ2-5; tentative D call: TRBD2 (5 bases). Trimming cost V 5 bases and J 5 bases, with 12 bases left between them. The CDR3 is 13 amino acids. In germline, CDR1 is LNHDA, CDR2 SQIVND (reference sequence). Here the CDR3 DNA reads TGTGCCAGTAGTCGGACTGGGGAGGAGACCCAGTACTTC. This translates into CASSRTGEETQYF.

This rearrangement joins TRBV3-1 (or the pseudogene TRBV3-2) to TRBJ2-7; the D is unclear. Looked up from germline, CDR1 is LGHDT and CDR2 is YNNKEL (reference sequence). The CDR3 runs 11 residues. Trimming stripped 4 bases from V and 5 bases from J, with 6 bases between. DNA for the CDR3: TGTGCCAGCAGCCGTAACCACGAGCAGTACTTC. Its protein product is CASSRNHEQYF.

The chain recombines TRBV18 with TRBJ2-7, with 10 nucleotides matching TRBD1. CDR3 size: 14 residues. The germline V gene has CDR1 KGHSH and CDR2 LQKENI. Trimming took 3 bases from V and 6 from J; bases not matched to a gene: 5. The CDR3 DNA is TGTGCCAGCTCACCCGGGACAGGGGCTGGCGAGCAGTACTTC. Protein: CASSPGTGAGEQYF.

The rearrangement links TRBV18 to TRBJ2-7; either TRBD1 or TRBD2 may supply D (6 bases each). The CDR3 sequence is 15 residues long. Trimming removed 3 bases at V and 0 bases at J, with 12 bases between. Germline V gives CDR1 KGHSH, CDR2 LQKENI. The CDR3 DNA reads as TGTGCCAGCTCACCTGAAAGGGGGGTCTCCTACGAGCAGTACTTC. This codes for CASSPERGVSYEQYF.

The chain couples TRBV4-3 to TRBJ2-1; 8 bases match TRBD2. The J segment lost 9 bases and the V segment lost 4 bases, leaving 14 bases of the junction unmatched. The CDR3 is 16 residues long. CDR1 and CDR2 (germline): LGHNA, YSLEER. This CDR3 is CASSPGGGRPLAEQFF. The CDR3 DNA reads as TGCGCCAGCAGCCCTGGAGGCGGGAGGCCCTTAGCTGAGCAGTTCTTC.

V usage is TRBV19 and J usage is TRBJ2-1, with 8 bases matching TRBD2. CDR1 and CDR2 (germline): LNHDA, SQIVND (reference sequence). The CDR3 length is 12 residues. The V segment lost 7 bases and the J segment 9 bases; nucleotides outside the gene matches: 5. CDR3 bases: TGTGCCAGTAATCCCCGGGAGGGTGAGCAGTTCTTC. This sequence encodes CASNPREGEQFF.

The chain combines TRBV10-3 with TRBJ2-3, with 12 bases that match TRBD2. Trimming took 3 bases from V and 5 from J; bases not matched to a gene: 3. The CDR3 covers 15 residues. The germline V gene has CDR1 ENHRY and CDR2 SYGVKD. The CDR3 reads CAISDSTSGGDTQYF. The CDR3 DNA reads as TGTGCCATCAGTGACTCGACTAGCGGGGGAGATACGCAGTATTTT.

The J gene is TRBJ1-3, the V gene TRBV11-2, with a tentative D call TRBD1 (6 bases). The CDR3 covers 16 residues. Germline CDR1 reads SGHAT; CDR2 reads FQNNGV. V was cut by 1 base and J by 1 base, with 11 bases left in between. This CDR3 reads CASSLGTGPSGNTIYF. In DNA form, the CDR3 reads TGTGCCAGCAGCTTAGGCACAGGGCCGTCTGGAAACACCATATATTTT.

The chain couples TRBV10-1 to TRBJ2-1; D is unresolved. The V end lost 3 bases, the J end lost 8 bases, and 8 bases lay between the germline ends. The germline V gene encodes CDR1 WNHNN and CDR2 SYGVQD (reference sequence). The CDR3 is made up of 12 amino acids. For the CDR3, the DNA is TGCGCCAGCAGTGACGATGGTTATGAGCAGTTCTTC. Residues: CASSDDGYEQFF.

The V and J genes are TRBV5-1 and TRBJ1-3; D unresolved. In germline, CDR1 is SGHRS, CDR2 YFSETQ. The V end lost 0 bases, the J end lost 0 bases, and 7 bases lay between the germline ends. The CDR3 sequence is 15 residues long. Here the CDR3 reads CASSLEGFSGNTIYF. For the CDR3, the DNA is TGCGCCAGCAGCTTGGAAGGGTTCTCTGGAAACACCATATATTTT.

The rearrangement uses TRBV6-1 and TRBJ1-1, with D tentatively TRBD1 (6 bases). Germline V gene lookup returns CDR1 MNHNS and CDR2 SASEGT. There are 13 residues in the CDR3. V was cut by 8 bases and J by 1 base, with 11 bases left in between. CDR3 amino acids: CASAEDRNTEAFF. The DNA for the CDR3 is TGTGCCAGCGCAGAGGACAGGAACACTGAAGCTTTCTTT.

The V call is TRBV15, the J call TRBJ1-5; D remains unclear. There are 13 residues in the CDR3. Germline V gene data show CDR1 as LNHNV and CDR2 as YYDKDF (reference sequence). V dropped 3 bases and J dropped 4 bases, with 7 bases sitting between them. The CDR3 loop reads CATSSGENQPQHF. The CDR3 nucleotides read TGTGCCACCAGCAGCGGGGAGAATCAGCCCCAGCATTTT.

This chain uses TRBV29-1 with TRBJ1-1; 7 bases agree with TRBD1. The CDR3 is 10 amino acids. The V segment lost 7 bases and the J segment 6 bases; nucleotides outside the gene matches: 2. CDR1 and CDR2 from the germline V gene are SQVTM and ANQGSEA. For the CDR3, the DNA is TGCAGCGCGGGGACAGCTGAAGCTTTCTTT. Translating it yields CSAGTAEAFF.

V gene TRBV28 combines with J gene TRBJ1-2; D is undetermined. V was shortened by 2 bases and J by 2 bases, with 3 bases between the two germline ends. This CDR3 region has 12 residues. The V gene's germline CDR1 is MDHEN and CDR2 SYDVKM. The CDR3 DNA sequence: TGTGCCAGCAGTTTAGAGAACTATGGCTACACCTTC. Amino acids: CASSLENYGYTF.

The V call is TRBV6-6, the J call TRBJ2-5; 9 bases line up with TRBD2. Germline CDR1 and CDR2: MNHNY and SVGAGI (reference sequence). The junction had 21 bases not matched to a gene; V was cut back by 5 bases and J by 5 bases. The CDR3 extends over 19 amino acids. Here the CDR3 DNA reads TGTGCCAGCAGTCTAATGAAACCTAGCGGGGAGCCCCTGGTTGAGACCCAGTACTTC. Residues: CASSLMKPSGEPLVETQYF.

This rearrangement joins TRBV7-2 to TRBJ1-3; D is perhaps TRBD1 (6 bases). CDR1 and CDR2 (germline): SGHTA, FQGNSA. CDR3 length equals 17 residues. V dropped 5 bases and J dropped 1 base, with 18 bases sitting between them. This CDR3 is CASSPKIRGGSGNTIYF. CDR3 in DNA: TGTGCCAGCAGCCCCAAGATAAGGGGGGGGTCTGGAAACACCATATATTTT.

This chain joins TRBV28 and TRBJ2-3, with 9 bases that match TRBD2. V dropped 5 bases and J dropped 2; count of bases not matched to a gene: 5. Germline V lookup: CDR1 MDHEN, CDR2 SYDVKM. The CDR3 loop spans 15 amino acids. In DNA, the CDR3 is TGTGCCAGCAGTCCGACTAGCGGATACACAGATACGCAGTATTTT. Encoded protein: CASSPTSGYTDTQYF.

The V and J genes are TRBV12-3 or TRBV12-4 and TRBJ1-5, with unresolved D. Trimming removed 6 bases from V and 5 bases from J, with 11 bases in between. There are 13 residues in the CDR3. This CDR3 reads CASRGWEYQPQHF. The CDR3, as DNA: TGTGCCAGCAGGGGCTGGGAATATCAGCCCCAGCATTTT.

This clone occurred a few times. This rearrangement joins TRBV7-2 to TRBJ2-7, with D possibly being TRBD2 (6 bases). The germline V gene encodes CDR1 SGHTA and CDR2 FQGNSA. The V end lost 5 bases, the J end lost 5 bases, and 10 bases lay between the germline ends. This CDR3 has 12 residues. CDR3: CASSRGTNEQYF. The DNA of the CDR3 is TGTGCCAGCAGCCGCGGGACGAACGAGCAGTACTTC.

The chain is built from TRBV3-1 (or the pseudogene TRBV3-2) and TRBJ1-4, with D perhaps matching TRBD1 (5 bases). The CDR3 has 20 residues. Between the trimmed V and J ends, which lost 4 bases and 0 bases, there was a span of 24 bases. Germline CDR1 LGHDT, CDR2 YNNKEL (reference sequence). CDR3 coding DNA: TGTGCCAGCAGCCTAGATTCGCGCAATCCGGGGGACGCAACTAATGAAAAACTGTTTTTT. Encoded protein: CASSLDSRNPGDATNEKLFF.

The chain recombines TRBV5-5 with TRBJ2-2; weak D call: TRBD2 (5 bases). Trimming left V 1 base short and J 4 bases short, with 17 bases between. CDR3 size: 17 residues. The V gene's germline CDR1 is SGHKS and CDR2 YYEKEE (reference sequence). CDR3 DNA sequence: TGTGCCAGCAGCTTGATGTCGGAGGTGCTGGGCACCGGGGAGCTGTTTTTT. Translated, it gives CASSLMSEVLGTGELFF.

This clone was recorded once. The chain has TRBV7-2 and TRBJ1-2, with a weak D call TRBD1 (5 bases). The V gene's germline CDR1 is SGHTA and CDR2 FQGNSA. The ends were cut back, 5 bases at V and 8 bases at J, with 18 bases in the middle. The CDR3 length is 14 residues. In DNA, the CDR3 is TGTGCCAGCAGCCCCCAGGGAGGACTGGGGGGCTACACCTTC. This sequence encodes CASSPQGGLGGYTF. Filled out from reference TRBV7-2 and TRBJ1-2, the complete variable domain reads GAGVSQSPSNKVTEKGKDVELRCDPISGHTALYWYRQSLGQGLEFLIYFQGNSAPDKSGLPSDRFSAERTGGSVSTLTIQRTQQEDSAVYLCASSPQGGLGGYTFGSGTRLTVV.

By frequency in the sample, this clone is medium-sized. This sequence joins TRBV11-2 and TRBJ1-4, with no clear D. The CDR3 is made up of 14 amino acids. The germline CDR1 and CDR2 sequences are SGHAT and FQNNGV. V shed 4 bases and J shed 4 bases, with 10 bases lying between them. The CDR3 region has the DNA TGTGCCAGCAGCTCCTATCTAAGTAATGAAAAACTGTTTTTT. Its protein is CASSSYLSNEKLFF.

The chain combines TRBV30 with TRBJ1-2; 9 bases agree with TRBD1. Trimming cost V 2 bases and J 2 bases; bases outside gene matches: 6. This CDR3 is built from 15 residues. Germline V gene lookup returns CDR1 GTSNPN and CDR2 SVGIG (reference sequence). CDR3 in amino acids: CAWSHGTGTNYGYTF. The CDR3 nucleotides are TGTGCCTGGAGTCACGGGACAGGGACGAACTATGGCTACACCTTC.